The 21 T cell receptor beta chains listed next were all sequenced from one sample in a study of a mutant IDH1 vaccine in newly diagnosed glioma. Time point of the sample: week 23, last vaccination. Doses of 300 ug of mutant IDH1 20-mer peptide were given with topical imiquimod. Which antigens these TCRs recognize remains unknown. TCRdb's copy holds only in-frame clones and misses some; the assay was immunoSEQ multiplex PCR. This sample yields about 56,000 clones, of which 80% to 90% are seen a single time; 1.3% to 1.5% belongs to the top ten. This specimen was PBMCs, taken from a glioma patient whose treatment included an IDH1 peptide vaccine. The origin of the receptors is a man aged 35-49 years with glioma.

The V gene is TRBV2, the J gene TRBJ1-5, with 10 bases that match TRBD1. Per germline, CDR1 SNHLY and CDR2 FYNNEI. The J segment lost 7 bases and the V segment lost 5 bases, leaving 8 bases of the junction unmatched. The CDR3 contains 15 residues. As DNA, the CDR3 is TGTGCCAGCAGTAACCGGGACAGGGGAAACCAGCCCCAGCATTTT. Translation: CASSNRDRGNQPQHF.

The chain couples TRBV5-5 to TRBJ1-2; D call uncertain. CDR3 size: 14 residues. CDR1 SGHKS and CDR2 YYEKEE come from the germline V gene (reference sequence). Trimming pared 0 bases from V and 2 bases from J, leaving 8 bases between. The CDR3 loop reads CASSLGSNNYGYTF. CDR3 DNA: TGTGCCAGCAGCTTGGGCTCCAACAACTATGGCTACACCTTC.

This clone appeared a single time. The chain employs TRBV18 and TRBJ2-1; 7 bases line up with TRBD2. Germline V gives CDR1 KGHSH, CDR2 LQKENI. After removal of 2 bases from V and 6 bases from J, the junction contained 13 bases not matched to a gene. The CDR3 is 17 amino acids. The CDR3 here is CASSPGRGSGLSNEQFF. As DNA, the CDR3 is TGTGCCAGCTCACCAGGGCGCGGGAGTGGACTGAGCAATGAGCAGTTCTTC. The whole variable domain, filled in from reference TRBV18 and TRBJ2-1, reads NAGVMQNPRHLVRRRGQEARLRCSPMKGHSHVYWYRQLPEEGLKFMVYLQKENIIDESGMPKERFSAEFPKEGPSILRIQQVVRGDSAAYFCASSPGRGSGLSNEQFFGPGTRLTVL.

This clone was recorded a few times. The CDR3 loop is CASSLDSLNLLYEQYF. CDR3 DNA: TGCGCCAGCAGCTTGGACTCCCTGAACCTCCTGTACGAGCAGTACTTC. The V call is TRBV5-1, the J call TRBJ2-7; D gene ambiguous. The CDR3 has 16 amino acids. V was shortened by 0 bases and J by 4 bases, with 17 bases between the two germline ends. Per germline, CDR1 SGHRS and CDR2 YFSETQ. The full variable domain, its missing parts supplied by reference TRBV5-1 and TRBJ2-7, is KAGVTQTPRYLIKTRGQQVTLSCSPISGHRSVSWYQQTPGQGLQFLFEYFSETQRNKGNFPGRFSGRQFSNSRSEMNVSTLELGDSALYLCASSLDSLNLLYEQYFGPGTRLTVT.

The rearrangement uses TRBV27 and TRBJ2-7, with 8 nucleotides matching TRBD1. Germline CDR1 and CDR2: MNHEY and SMNVEV (reference sequence). With V trimmed by 5 bases and J by 0 bases, 9 bases remained unmatched. The length of the CDR3 is 16 residues. The CDR3 coding sequence is TGTGCCAGCAGTCCCAGGGGGACAGGTTCCTCCTACGAGCAGTACTTC. Amino acid sequence: CASSPRGTGSSYEQYF.

The chain employs TRBV5-3 and TRBJ2-2; the D call may be TRBD1 or TRBD2 (6 bases each). TRBV5-3 is an ORF, and what it does is uncertain. The V end lost 3 bases, the J end lost 4 bases, and 13 bases lay between the germline ends. The CDR3 spans 15 residues. The CDR3 loop reads CARSWGANRTGELFF. The CDR3 DNA follows: TGTGCCAGAAGCTGGGGGGCGAATCGCACCGGGGAGCTGTTTTTT.

The chain combines TRBV7-9 with TRBJ2-6; D not resolved. The CDR3 contains 15 residues. Trimming took off 5 bases at V and 4 bases at J, with 12 bases between the two ends. Per the germline V gene, CDR1 is SEHNR and CDR2 is FQNEAQ (reference sequence). The CDR3 region has the DNA TGTGCCAGCAGCCCGTCTTCCCCCGGGGCCAACGTCCTGACTTTC. It yields the protein CASSPSSPGANVLTF.

The chain couples TRBV5-1 to TRBJ2-2; 7 nucleotides match TRBD2. Germline V gene lookup returns CDR1 SGHRS and CDR2 YFSETQ. The CDR3 runs 15 residues. Trimming at V came to 6 bases and at J to 0 bases, leaving 5 bases not matched to a gene. The chain's CDR3 is CASILSGANTGELFF. CDR3 DNA: TGCGCCAGCATCCTAAGCGGGGCGAACACCGGGGAGCTGTTTTTT.

The CDR3 DNA reads as TGCGCCAGCAGCCATAAGGGGGGGACTACCTACGAGCAGTACTTC. Translated: CASSHKGGTTYEQYF. The chain is built from TRBV4-3 and TRBJ2-7, with D possibly being TRBD2 (7 bases). Germline V gene lookup returns CDR1 LGHNA and CDR2 YSLEER. The CDR3 loop spans 15 amino acids. V gave up 3 bases and J gave up 2 bases, with 14 bases separating them.

The chain carries TRBV11-2 and TRBJ2-3; D remains unclear. This CDR3 has 15 amino acids. V shed 4 bases and J shed 0 bases, with 11 bases lying between them. CDR1 SGHAT and CDR2 FQNNGV come from the germline V gene. The CDR3 nucleotides are TGTGCCAGCAGCTCACCCCTCCGGAGCACAGATACGCAGTATTTT. Translated: CASSSPLRSTDTQYF.

This clone appeared a single time. The V call is TRBV14, the J call TRBJ2-5; 8 positions match TRBD1. The germline CDR1 and CDR2 sequences are SGHDN and FVKESK. CDR3 length: 15 amino acids. The V and J ends lost 5 bases and 0 bases, in that order; junction bases with no gene match: 5. The CDR3 DNA sequence: TGTGCCAGCAGCAAACAGGGGGTTTACCAAGAGACCCAGTACTTC. Encoded protein: CASSKQGVYQETQYF.

This clone was found once. The V gene is TRBV14, the J gene TRBJ2-3; D might be TRBD1 (6 bases). The length of the CDR3 is 13 residues. V lost 4 bases and J 8 bases, leaving 13 bases between the germline ends. CDR1 SGHDN and CDR2 FVKESK come from the germline V gene. The CDR3 region has the DNA TGTGCCAGCAGCCTCCAAACAGGGAGTACGCAGTATTTT. It encodes CASSLQTGSTQYF.

V is TRBV18 and J is TRBJ2-7, with D perhaps matching TRBD1 (7 bases). V was shortened by 6 bases and J by 3 bases, with 12 bases between the two germline ends. The CDR3 has 13 amino acids. Germline V lookup: CDR1 KGHSH, CDR2 LQKENI. CDR3 in DNA: TGTGCCAGCTCTCGCCAGGGGGGCTACGAGCAGTACTTC. Protein: CASSRQGGYEQYF.

There are a few counts of this clone. The V gene is TRBV19, the J gene TRBJ1-2; tentatively, D is TRBD1 (5 bases). The CDR3 is 14 amino acids. V gave up 6 bases and J gave up 3 bases, with 14 bases separating them. Per the germline V gene, CDR1 is LNHDA and CDR2 is SQIVND (reference sequence). CDR3 in amino acids: CASRPVGTHYGYTF. CDR3 DNA: TGTGCCAGTAGGCCCGTGGGGACCCACTATGGCTACACCTTC.

This chain links TRBV6-5 with TRBJ2-1; D is unresolved. Germline loops: CDR1 MNHEY, CDR2 SVGAGI. Trimming stripped 4 bases from V and 5 bases from J, with 9 bases between. The CDR3 has 13 residues. The CDR3 loop is CASSSLMHNEQFF. CDR3 in DNA: TGTGCCAGCAGTTCTCTCATGCACAATGAGCAGTTCTTC.

V usage is TRBV4-2 and J usage is TRBJ2-3; 8 positions agree with TRBD2. CDR1 is LGHNA, CDR2 YNFKEQ, per germline. This CDR3 is built from 16 residues. The trim removed 1 base at V and 2 bases at J, leaving 5 bases unmatched. The CDR3 loop is CASSQAGGRLTDTQYF. Here the CDR3 DNA reads TGTGCCAGCAGCCAAGCGGGAGGGAGACTCACAGATACGCAGTATTTT.

The rearrangement links TRBV29-1 to TRBJ1-1; 7 nucleotides agree with TRBD1. The germline V gene encodes CDR1 SQVTM and CDR2 ANQGSEA. The CDR3 extends over 12 amino acids. The J segment lost 1 base and the V segment lost 4 bases, leaving 0 bases of the junction unmatched. This CDR3 is CSVGTGNTEAFF. Written as DNA, the CDR3 is TGCAGCGTTGGGACAGGGAACACTGAAGCTTTCTTT.

The chain combines TRBV5-1 with TRBJ1-1; 7 nucleotides align to TRBD1. J gave up 6 bases and V 6 bases, and 14 bases lay outside the gene matches. From germline, CDR1 is SGHRS and CDR2 YFSETQ. CDR3 length: 15 amino acids. In nucleotides, the CDR3 is TGCGCCAGCACCCGAGAGGGGGCGATCAATGCTGAAGCTTTCTTT. Translated: CASTREGAINAEAFF.

This clone was found once. The gene calls are TRBV27 and TRBJ2-1; D remains unclear. Germline CDR1 reads MNHEY; CDR2 reads SMNVEV (reference sequence). With 5 bases removed from V and 0 bases from J, the gap between germline ends came to 8 bases. This CDR3 region has 14 residues. For the CDR3, the DNA is TGTGCCAGCAGTGGGGTCCGCTCCTACAATGAGCAGTTCTTC. This gives the protein CASSGVRSYNEQFF.

This rearrangement joins TRBV28 to TRBJ2-1, with D tentatively TRBD1 (5 bases). The CDR3 totals 14 residues. V shed 6 bases and J shed 8 bases, with 17 bases lying between them. Germline CDR1 is MDHEN and CDR2 is SYDVKM. The CDR3 DNA reads TGTGCCAGCAGCCGGACACGACCGGCGGATGAGCAGTTCTTC. Its protein product is CASSRTRPADEQFF.

The chain recombines TRBV12-5 with TRBJ2-2, with TRBD1 matching over 10 bases. The V and J ends lost 6 bases and 9 bases, in that order; junction bases with no gene match: 10. In germline, CDR1 is LGHNT, CDR2 FRNRAP. This CDR3 is 15 amino acids long. CDR3 nucleotide sequence: TGTGCTAGTGGGGGCATAGGGACAGGGGTCCGGGAGCTGTTTTTT. This encodes CASGGIGTGVRELFF.